This is a list of T cell receptor beta chains from one sample in a study of graft-versus-host responses after intestinal transplantation. Their target antigens are unknown. TCRdb's table, derived via immunoSEQ multiplex PCR, lists solely in-frame clones and lacks some. The sample includes roughly 89,000 clones, about nine tenths of them seen just once. The source material was unstimulated CD4+ T cells sorted from spleen or lymph node cells, sampled before intestinal transplant. These receptors were taken from a human donor who received an intestinal transplant. The CDR3 runs from the conserved cysteine through the conserved F or W.

TRBV7-2	14	TRBJ2-3	CASSLQRTTDTQYF
TRBV4-3	16	TRBJ2-2	CASSQDGQGFTGELFF
TRBV5-1	15	TRBJ2-1	CASSLEWGGPGEQFF
TRBV6-5	15	TRBJ2-2	CASKWGGRNTGELFF
TRBV19	14	TRBJ1-1	CASSIRRGQTEAFF
TRBV14	15	TRBJ2-7	CASRPGQGSKDEQYF
TRBV19	14	TRBJ2-3	CASSISAGGDTQYF
TRBV5-1	15	TRBJ2-3	CASRLDRGGPDTQYF
TRBV27	16	TRBJ1-6	CASSLSIGTGVSPLHF
TRBV7-9	16	TRBJ1-1	CASSFPYRGQGTEAFF
TRBV19	16	TRBJ1-1	CASTMGGGLWRTEAFF
TRBV11-2	16	TRBJ2-5	CASSLVSAGGQETQYF
TRBV15	16	TRBJ1-5	CATSRDRQGVGQPQHF
TRBV11-2	14	TRBJ1-3	CASSLLRGGNTIYF
TRBV2	14	TRBJ2-2	CASTPGTGTGELFF
TRBV5-1	15	TRBJ2-7	CASSWGRGAYEEQYF
TRBV7-2	15	TRBJ2-5	CASSSRLGGQETQYF
TRBV25-1	17	TRBJ2-3	CASSELGTSGGTDTQYF
TRBV18	15	TRBJ2-5	CASSPQGLKQETQYF
TRBV27	17	TRBJ1-6	CASSGTVGASYNSPLHF
TRBV4-3	19	TRBJ1-2	CASSQENSVETGPNYGYTF
TRBV5-1	19	TRBJ2-3	CASSLGASGGYSSTDTQYF
TRBV4-3	15	TRBJ2-5	CASSQDSGGPETQYF
TRBV28	17	TRBJ2-7	CASSSPPPTGVSYEQYF
TRBV12-5	13	TRBJ1-1	CASGFPDRSEAFF
TRBV6-5	14	TRBJ2-5	CASSYGGGWETQYF